The clone carrying this T cell receptor beta chain has only one observation. Its antigen is still unknown. The data derive from a study of radiotherapy plus CTLA-4 blockade in lung cancer. Study-level information: Disease control was present in around a third of patients, and objective responses in approximately 18%.

General study points: Once radiotherapy plus ipilimumab had been given, TCR clones derived from tumor expanded in blood.

Focal radiation plus CTLA-4 blockade with ipilimumab was administered to patients who had chemo-refractory metastatic non-small-cell lung cancer. The CDR3 totals 14 residues. Per the germline V gene, CDR1 is LGHNA and CDR2 is YNFKEQ. The V end lost 5 bases, the J end lost 1 base, and 11 bases lay between the germline ends. Generated by immunoSEQ multiplex PCR, the TCRdb table keeps only in-frame clones and is missing some. The sample lists 34,000 or so clones; 60% to 85% were seen once. V gene TRBV4-2 combines with J gene TRBJ1-1; weak D call: TRBD1 (6 bases). This TCR came from a human donor with non-small cell lung cancer that progressed on radiotherapy plus ipilimumab. The material sequenced was peripheral blood, taken from a patient treated with radiotherapy plus ipilimumab. In DNA form, the CDR3 reads TGTGCCAGCAGCTCCGTCAGGGGGAACACTGAAGCTTTCTTT. This codes for CASSSVRGNTEAFF.